Listed below are T cell receptor beta chains from one sample, sequenced in a study of T cell responses to AZD1222 COVID-19 vaccine. The data were produced by immunoSEQ multiplex PCR, yet TCRdb's version contains in-frame clones alone and is incomplete. The profile shows about 170,000 clones, around nine tenths of them singletons. Specimen: peripheral blood, collected on day 0 of AZD1222 vaccination. These receptors all stem from an adult in good health. Both conserved end residues are part of each CDR3. Fields, in order: V gene, D gene, clone size, J gene, CDR3 DNA, CDR3 protein. A D gene is named only where the DNA matches it firmly. The size entry is marked missing in some rows and otherwise reads once, few, many or a size class.

v_call: TRBV25-1
d_call: .
clone_size: .
j_call: TRBJ1-6
cdr3_nt: TGTGCCAGCAGAGCCCAGGGTTACGAACCCCTCCACTTT
cdr3_aa: CASRAQGYEPLHF

v_call: TRBV24-1
d_call: TRBD1
clone_size: .
j_call: TRBJ1-5
cdr3_nt: TGTGCCACCCAGGACCGTCGGGGACAGGGGGGGCATTTT
cdr3_aa: CATQDRRGQGGHF

v_call: TRBV9
d_call: .
clone_size: few
j_call: TRBJ1-3
cdr3_nt: TGTGCCAGCAGCCCCACTCGGGTGGGGGGAAACACCATATATTTT
cdr3_aa: CASSPTRVGGNTIYF

v_call: TRBV6-6
d_call: TRBD1
clone_size: .
j_call: TRBJ1-1
cdr3_nt: TGTGCCAGCACCGCAGGGGGGCGCGGGACTGAAGCTTTCTTT
cdr3_aa: CASTAGGRGTEAFF

v_call: TRBV27
d_call: TRBD1
clone_size: .
j_call: TRBJ1-5
cdr3_nt: TGTGCCAGCAGTTTAGTCGTCAGGGGGAATTATAGCAATCAGCCCCAGCATTTT
cdr3_aa: CASSLVVRGNYSNQPQHF

v_call: TRBV3-1/TRBV3-2
d_call: .
clone_size: once
j_call: TRBJ2-7
cdr3_nt: TGTGCCAGCAGCCAAGTAGGGAGCGCCTACGAGCAGTACTTC
cdr3_aa: CASSQVGSAYEQYF

v_call: TRBV9
d_call: .
clone_size: .
j_call: TRBJ1-6
cdr3_nt: TGTGCCAGCAGAGGTATGGGGGCTGCCAATTCACCCCTCCACTTT
cdr3_aa: CASRGMGAANSPLHF

v_call: TRBV5-1
d_call: TRBD1
clone_size: .
j_call: TRBJ1-4
cdr3_nt: TGCGCCAGCTCCCAGACAGGGTATGAAAAACTGTTTTTT
cdr3_aa: CASSQTGYEKLFF

v_call: TRBV10-3
d_call: .
clone_size: .
j_call: TRBJ2-5
cdr3_nt: TGTGCCATCAGTGCAAATCCCTTAGGGTTAGGGGAGACCCAGTACTTC
cdr3_aa: CAISANPLGLGETQYF

v_call: TRBV7-9
d_call: .
clone_size: .
j_call: TRBJ2-7
cdr3_nt: TGTGCCAGCAGAGTAGGACACAGCTCCTACGAGCAGTACTTC
cdr3_aa: CASRVGHSSYEQYF

v_call: TRBV30
d_call: TRBD2
clone_size: .
j_call: TRBJ2-3
cdr3_nt: TGTGCCTGGTATAGCGGGAGCACAGATACGCAGTATTTT
cdr3_aa: CAWYSGSTDTQYF

v_call: TRBV5-1
d_call: .
clone_size: .
j_call: TRBJ2-5
cdr3_nt: TGCGCCAGCAGCTTGTTCAGAAGCCAAGAGACCCAGTACTTC
cdr3_aa: CASSLFRSQETQYF

v_call: TRBV29-1
d_call: .
clone_size: .
j_call: TRBJ1-1
cdr3_nt: TGCAGCGTTGTGTCAAGTGGGCTGAACACTGAAGCTTTCTTT
cdr3_aa: CSVVSSGLNTEAFF

v_call: TRBV7-7
d_call: TRBD2
clone_size: .
j_call: TRBJ2-5
cdr3_nt: TGTGCTAGCAGCCCCGGGGGGGGGCAAGAGACCCAGTACTTC
cdr3_aa: CASSPGGGQETQYF

v_call: TRBV3-1/TRBV3-2
d_call: .
clone_size: .
j_call: TRBJ2-5
cdr3_nt: TGTGCCAGCAGCCAAGGTACTAGCAGCCAAGAGACCCAGTACTTC
cdr3_aa: CASSQGTSSQETQYF

v_call: TRBV7-3
d_call: .
clone_size: once
j_call: TRBJ2-1
cdr3_nt: TGTGCCAGCAGCTTAAGAGGTCCCCCCTACAATGAGCAGTTCTTC
cdr3_aa: CASSLRGPPYNEQFF

v_call: TRBV25-1
d_call: TRBD2
clone_size: .
j_call: TRBJ2-7
cdr3_nt: TGTGCCACCCCTAGCGGGAGCTACGAGCAGTACTTC
cdr3_aa: CATPSGSYEQYF

v_call: TRBV2
d_call: .
clone_size: .
j_call: TRBJ2-5
cdr3_nt: TGTGCCAGCAGTGTGTGGAGGGGTCAAGAGACCCAGTACTTC
cdr3_aa: CASSVWRGQETQYF

v_call: TRBV2
d_call: .
clone_size: .
j_call: TRBJ1-5
cdr3_nt: TGTGCCAGCAGTGAACGGGGGAGCAATCAGCCCCAGCATTTT
cdr3_aa: CASSERGSNQPQHF

v_call: TRBV18
d_call: .
clone_size: .
j_call: TRBJ1-1
cdr3_nt: TGTGCCAGCTCACGCGGGAACACTGAAGCTTTCTTT
cdr3_aa: CASSRGNTEAFF

v_call: TRBV27
d_call: .
clone_size: .
j_call: TRBJ2-6
cdr3_nt: TGTGCCAGCAGTTTCAGGGGGGCTGGGGCCAACGTCCTGACTTTC
cdr3_aa: CASSFRGAGANVLTF

v_call: TRBV27
d_call: .
clone_size: .
j_call: TRBJ2-1
cdr3_nt: TGTGCCAGCAGTTTATACAACGAGCAGTTCTTC
cdr3_aa: CASSLYNEQFF

v_call: TRBV9
d_call: .
clone_size: .
j_call: TRBJ1-5
cdr3_nt: TGTGCCAGCAGCGTAGGAAAAGGGGGCAATCAGCCCCAGCATTTT
cdr3_aa: CASSVGKGGNQPQHF

v_call: TRBV19
d_call: TRBD2
clone_size: .
j_call: TRBJ2-6
cdr3_nt: TGTGCCAGTGGTCTAGCGGGAGCTGGGGCCAACGTCCTGACTTTC
cdr3_aa: CASGLAGAGANVLTF

v_call: TRBV6-5
d_call: .
clone_size: .
j_call: TRBJ1-2
cdr3_nt: TGTGCCAGCAGTCCCTCACGTAGGGGGGGCGACGGCTACACCTTC
cdr3_aa: CASSPSRRGGDGYTF

v_call: TRBV29-1
d_call: .
clone_size: .
j_call: TRBJ2-1
cdr3_nt: TGCAGCGTTGAGAAGCCCCCCAATGAGCAGTTCTTC
cdr3_aa: CSVEKPPNEQFF

v_call: TRBV12-3/TRBV12-4
d_call: .
clone_size: .
j_call: TRBJ1-1
cdr3_nt: TGTGCCAGCAGTTTTGGGTCGGGAACTGAAGCTTTCTTT
cdr3_aa: CASSFGSGTEAFF

v_call: TRBV19
d_call: TRBD1
clone_size: .
j_call: TRBJ2-7
cdr3_nt: TGTGCCAGTAGCCCCGACAGGGTGGGTCACGAGCAGTACTTC
cdr3_aa: CASSPDRVGHEQYF

v_call: TRBV19
d_call: TRBD1
clone_size: .
j_call: TRBJ1-4
cdr3_nt: TGTGCCAGTAGTTACCAATTGAGGACAGGGGGAAATGAAAAACTGTTTTTT
cdr3_aa: CASSYQLRTGGNEKLFF

v_call: TRBV15
d_call: TRBD1
clone_size: .
j_call: TRBJ1-2
cdr3_nt: TGTGCCACCAGCCGAATTAAAGGACAGGTCCAAGGCTACACCTTC
cdr3_aa: CATSRIKGQVQGYTF

v_call: TRBV9
d_call: TRBD1
clone_size: .
j_call: TRBJ2-3
cdr3_nt: TGTGCCAGCAGCGTAGGGTTGAGGGGGACAGGGAGCACAGATACGCAGTATTTT
cdr3_aa: CASSVGLRGTGSTDTQYF

v_call: TRBV30
d_call: .
clone_size: .
j_call: TRBJ2-7
cdr3_nt: TGTGCCTGGAGTAAGGGACTCGTTTATTACGAGCAGTACTTC
cdr3_aa: CAWSKGLVYYEQYF

v_call: TRBV2
d_call: TRBD1
clone_size: .
j_call: TRBJ1-1
cdr3_nt: TGTGCCAGCACGGACAGGGGCACTGAAGCTTTCTTT
cdr3_aa: CASTDRGTEAFF

v_call: TRBV7-9
d_call: .
clone_size: .
j_call: TRBJ2-7
cdr3_nt: TGTGCCAGCAGCCCGTTTGTCCTGGGCGAGCAGTACTTC
cdr3_aa: CASSPFVLGEQYF

v_call: TRBV6-5
d_call: .
clone_size: once
j_call: TRBJ1-2
cdr3_nt: TGTGCCAGCAGTTACTCAGCTCTTACAGCTGTGGATGGCTACACCTTC
cdr3_aa: CASSYSALTAVDGYTF

v_call: TRBV2
d_call: TRBD1
clone_size: .
j_call: TRBJ1-2
cdr3_nt: TGTGCCAGCAGTGATTGGGGACAGGGACAGCGGATCGATGACTACACCTTC
cdr3_aa: CASSDWGQGQRIDDYTF

v_call: TRBV7-3
d_call: .
clone_size: .
j_call: TRBJ2-1
cdr3_nt: TGTGCCAGCAGCCCCCCAGGGGGGTTGCCCTCCGTTGAGCAGTTCTTC
cdr3_aa: CASSPPGGLPSVEQFF

v_call: TRBV25-1
d_call: .
clone_size: .
j_call: TRBJ2-1
cdr3_nt: TGTGCCAGCAGTACCCAGCGGAGGGGACGACGCAATGAGCAGTTCTTC
cdr3_aa: CASSTQRRGRRNEQFF

v_call: TRBV5-1
d_call: .
clone_size: .
j_call: TRBJ1-6
cdr3_nt: TGCGCCAGCAGCTTGGGGGACGGTTCCTATTCACCCCTCCACTTT
cdr3_aa: CASSLGDGSYSPLHF

v_call: TRBV19
d_call: .
clone_size: .
j_call: TRBJ1-2
cdr3_nt: TGTGCCAGTAGTATAGCAGGGCATGGCTACACCTTC
cdr3_aa: CASSIAGHGYTF

v_call: TRBV27
d_call: .
clone_size: .
j_call: TRBJ1-1
cdr3_nt: TGTGCCAGCAGTTTCTCGGGTCTAGAAGCTTTCTTT
cdr3_aa: CASSFSGLEAFF

v_call: TRBV5-1
d_call: TRBD1
clone_size: .
j_call: TRBJ1-2
cdr3_nt: TGCGCCAGCAGCTTGGTTCCCGGGACAGGACCCTACACCTTC
cdr3_aa: CASSLVPGTGPYTF

v_call: TRBV9
d_call: .
clone_size: .
j_call: TRBJ2-2
cdr3_nt: TGTGCCAGCAGCGGGGGCCCTCCCGGCACCGGGGAGCTGTTTTTT
cdr3_aa: CASSGGPPGTGELFF

v_call: TRBV30
d_call: .
clone_size: few
j_call: TRBJ1-6
cdr3_nt: TGTGCCTGGAGTCGGGACAATCTCCACTTT
cdr3_aa: CAWSRDNLHF

v_call: TRBV19
d_call: .
clone_size: .
j_call: TRBJ2-7
cdr3_nt: TGTGCCAGTAGTATCGGAACCTACGAGCAGTACTTC
cdr3_aa: CASSIGTYEQYF

v_call: TRBV18
d_call: .
clone_size: .
j_call: TRBJ1-1
cdr3_nt: TGTGCCAGCTCACCAACGGGACAGAACACTGAAGCTTTCTTT
cdr3_aa: CASSPTGQNTEAFF

v_call: TRBV5-6
d_call: .
clone_size: .
j_call: TRBJ1-1
cdr3_nt: TGTGCCAGCAGCTTGATAGGGGGAAGGAACACTGAAGCTTTCTTT
cdr3_aa: CASSLIGGRNTEAFF

v_call: TRBV4-1
d_call: .
clone_size: .
j_call: TRBJ2-5
cdr3_nt: TGCGCCAGCAGCCAAGATGGGCTAACAGGGCGGTACTTC
cdr3_aa: CASSQDGLTGRYF

v_call: TRBV6-5
d_call: .
clone_size: .
j_call: TRBJ2-5
cdr3_nt: TGTGCCAGTACAAGGGACCTGGGAGAGACCCAGTACTTC
cdr3_aa: CASTRDLGETQYF

v_call: TRBV4-1
d_call: .
clone_size: once
j_call: TRBJ2-7
cdr3_nt: TGCGCCAGCAGCCAAATGGGGGATTCCTACGAGCAGTACTTC
cdr3_aa: CASSQMGDSYEQYF

v_call: TRBV3-1/TRBV3-2
d_call: TRBD1
clone_size: .
j_call: TRBJ1-2
cdr3_nt: TGTGCCAGCAGCGGCGGGACAGCCCTGAACTATGGCTACACCTTC
cdr3_aa: CASSGGTALNYGYTF

v_call: TRBV4-1
d_call: .
clone_size: .
j_call: TRBJ1-5
cdr3_nt: TGCGCCAGCAGCCAAGGGGAATACGGTAATCAGCCCCAGCATTTT
cdr3_aa: CASSQGEYGNQPQHF

v_call: TRBV19
d_call: TRBD2
clone_size: .
j_call: TRBJ2-1
cdr3_nt: TGTGCCAGTAGTATTGCGGGGGGCTCCTACAATGAGCAGTTCTTC
cdr3_aa: CASSIAGGSYNEQFF